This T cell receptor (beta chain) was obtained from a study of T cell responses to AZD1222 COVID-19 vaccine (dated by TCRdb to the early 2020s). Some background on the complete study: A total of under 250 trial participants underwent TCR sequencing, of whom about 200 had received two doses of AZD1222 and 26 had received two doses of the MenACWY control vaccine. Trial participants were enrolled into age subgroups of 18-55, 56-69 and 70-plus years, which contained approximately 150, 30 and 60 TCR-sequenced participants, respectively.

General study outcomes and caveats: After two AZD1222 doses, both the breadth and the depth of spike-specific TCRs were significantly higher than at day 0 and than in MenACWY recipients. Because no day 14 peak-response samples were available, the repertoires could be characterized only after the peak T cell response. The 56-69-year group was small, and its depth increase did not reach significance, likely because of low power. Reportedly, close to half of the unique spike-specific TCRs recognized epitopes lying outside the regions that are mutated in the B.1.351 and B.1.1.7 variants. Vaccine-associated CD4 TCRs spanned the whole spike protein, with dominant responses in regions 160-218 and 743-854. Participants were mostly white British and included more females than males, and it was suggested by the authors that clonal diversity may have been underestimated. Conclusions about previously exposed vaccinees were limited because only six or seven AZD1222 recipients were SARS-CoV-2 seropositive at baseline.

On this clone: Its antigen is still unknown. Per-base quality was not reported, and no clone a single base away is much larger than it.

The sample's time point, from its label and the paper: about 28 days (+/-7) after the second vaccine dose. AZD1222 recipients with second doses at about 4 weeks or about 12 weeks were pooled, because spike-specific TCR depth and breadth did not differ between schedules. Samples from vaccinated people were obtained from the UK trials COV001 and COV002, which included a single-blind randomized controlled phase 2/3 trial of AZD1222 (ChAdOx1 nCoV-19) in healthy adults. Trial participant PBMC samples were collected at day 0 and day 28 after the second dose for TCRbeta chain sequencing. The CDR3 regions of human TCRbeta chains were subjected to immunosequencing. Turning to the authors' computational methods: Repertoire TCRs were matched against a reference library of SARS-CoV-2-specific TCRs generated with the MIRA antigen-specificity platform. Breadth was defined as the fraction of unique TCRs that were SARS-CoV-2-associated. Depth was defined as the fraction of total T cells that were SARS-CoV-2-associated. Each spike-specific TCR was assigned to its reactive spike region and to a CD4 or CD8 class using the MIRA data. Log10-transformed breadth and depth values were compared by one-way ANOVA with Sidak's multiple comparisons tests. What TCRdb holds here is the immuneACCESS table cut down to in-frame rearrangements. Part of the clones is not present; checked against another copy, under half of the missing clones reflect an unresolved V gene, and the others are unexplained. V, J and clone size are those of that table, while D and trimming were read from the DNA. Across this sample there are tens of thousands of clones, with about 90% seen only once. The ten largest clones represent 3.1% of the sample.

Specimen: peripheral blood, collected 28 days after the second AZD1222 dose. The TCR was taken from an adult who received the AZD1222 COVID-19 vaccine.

The DNA sequence reads TGTGCCAGCAGCCCCCCGGGGGGAGGTCCCACTGAAGCTTTCTTT. Its product reads: CASSPPGGGPTEAFF. The V and J segments used are TRBV7-2 and TRBJ1-1; TRBD1 could be the D gene, as 5 bases match. Trimming takes 5 bases from V and 4 bases from J, and the germline ends sit 17 bases apart. The CDR3 runs 15 amino acids, cysteine and phenylalanine included. Of all the DNA, just the CDR3 is kept, 45 bases in frame from base 1. CDR1 is given as SGHTA and CDR2 as FQGNSA, both from the germline V gene.